Reported below is one T cell receptor beta chain. Its antigen is currently unknown. This record belongs to a study of T cell repertoires in cytomegalovirus infection. Overall study findings and caveats: HLA-C-restricted CMV clonotypes gave the most frequent clonotype in two of eight donors.

Via MiXCR, TCRdb re-called the reads, giving one row per CDR3 protein. Of around 230,000 distinct CDR3 sequences in the sample, 30% to 45% were seen once. The sequence was obtained from a human donor in good health (CMV status not recorded). Some clones in this sample may be carry-over from other donors' samples. Sequences were derived from CD8+ T cells from cultured PBMCs, sampled from culture after CMV antigen stimulation.

The CDR3 DNA reads TGTGCCAGCAGTGAAGGCTGGGGAAGCAATCAGCCCCAGCATTTT. Amino acid sequence: CASSEGWGSNQPQHF. The rearrangement links TRBV6-1 to TRBJ1-5; D is unclear. The V gene's germline CDR1 is MNHNS and CDR2 SASEGT. The V end lost 1 base, the J end lost 1 base, and 8 bases lay between the germline ends. The CDR3 sequence is 15 residues long.